This T cell receptor beta chain derives from a study of T cells in Graves' hyperthyroidism and ophthalmopathy. About the study: Peripheral blood collection took place at initial diagnosis, before any treatment. Notes on the study in general: From stable hyperthyroidism, ophthalmopathy was separated by a 13 V-J model. Prediction of ophthalmopathy progression came a median roughly 7.1 months pre-onset.

In its sample, this clonotype was seen many times. Its antigen is as yet unknown. This CDR3 region has 15 residues. Trimming stripped 5 bases from V and 1 base from J, with 13 bases between. Germline values: CDR1 SGHTA, CDR2 FQGTGA. Amplification of TCR beta CDR3 regions used RNA as the template. An initial round of RT-PCR targeting the TCR CDR3 relied on the HTBI primer set. MiXCR, run by TCRdb on the multiplex PCR reads, gives a single entry per CDR3 protein. The data show about 400,000 distinct CDR3 sequences, around 15% seen once. Extraction of PBMCs used roughly 9.4 ml of fresh peripheral blood. This sequence originates from a man in his fifties with Graves' ophthalmopathy. Sequences were obtained from blood. The chain joins TRBV7-3 to TRBJ2-3; the D gene is possibly TRBD2 (6 bases). The CDR3 DNA reads as TGTGCCAGCAGCCTAGGCGGGGTTCGCACAGATACGCAGTATTTT. This gives the protein CASSLGGVRTDTQYF.